This T cell receptor (beta chain) was identified during a study of control samples from healthy donors and cancer patients. This table comes from immunoSEQ multiplex PCR, and its TCRdb copy is limited to in-frame clones, with some not included. Of about 170,000 clones in the sample, 70% to 90% were seen once. The germline V gene has CDR1 MNHNS and CDR2 SASEGT. The CDR3 has 18 residues. J lost 5 bases, V lost 4 bases, and 13 bases had no gene match. This clonotype was obtained from a woman in her twenties or thirties in good health. The source material was blood. The chain is built from TRBV6-1 and TRBJ2-2, with 10 bases identical to TRBD1. This CDR3 is CASSAATGGFRGTGELFF. The DNA for the CDR3 is TGTGCCAGCAGTGCCGCGACAGGGGGCTTCAGGGGGACCGGGGAGCTGTTTTTT.